The 29 T cell receptor beta chains presented below share a single source sample, sequenced in a study of CXCR3-negative and CXCR3-positive naive CD8 T cells. General observations from the study: The study found more hydrophobic TRB CDR3s in CXCR3-positive naive cells than in CXCR3-negative naive cells.

These TCRs' antigens remain unknown. Via 5' RACE with UMI labels, TRB cDNA libraries were prepared. From its re-call of the 5' RACE reads, TCRdb lists each CDR3 protein once, without DNA. This repertoire includes tens of thousands of distinct CDR3 sequences. The sample comprised naive CXCR3+ CD8+ T cells from blood. Subset indicated: CD45RO-CCR7+CD27+CD95- naive CD8+ T cells expressing CXCR3 (TNR3+). The receptors originated from a human donor in good health. Some clones in this sample may be carry-over from other donors' samples.

The J gene is TRBJ2-7, the V gene TRBV20-1. Per the germline V gene, CDR1 is DFQATT and CDR2 is SNEGSKA (reference sequence). The CDR3 extends over 12 amino acids. This CDR3 reads CSARDLDYEQYF.

The rearrangement uses TRBV6-6 and TRBJ1-1; TCRdb's D call, TRBD1, is unchecked because there is no DNA. The V gene's germline CDR1 is MNHNY and CDR2 SVGAGI (reference sequence). The CDR3 has 14 residues. The CDR3 loop reads CASRLPGQNTEAFF.

The V call is TRBV29-1, the J call TRBJ1-1; TCRdb calls TRBD1, which cannot be checked without DNA. Germline values: CDR1 SQVTM, CDR2 ANQGSEA. This CDR3 is built from 16 residues. The CDR3 loop reads CSVVGGDRGISTEAFF. Complete variable domain (other parts from reference TRBV29-1 and TRBJ1-1): SAVISQKPSRDICQRGTSLTIQCQVDSQVTMMFWYRQQPGQSLTLIATANQGSEATYESGFVIDKFPISRPNLTFSTLTVSNMSPEDSSIYLCSVVGGDRGISTEAFFGQGTRLTVV.

The chain recombines TRBV7-3 with TRBJ2-5; the TCRdb D gene call, TRBD2, has no DNA to confirm it. The germline V gene encodes CDR1 SGHTA and CDR2 FQGTGA. This CDR3 is 14 amino acids long. The CDR3 spells CASSRLGSSETQYF.

CDR3: CASSLTGTGNTIYF. This chain joins TRBV28 and TRBJ1-3; TCRdb designates TRBD1, a call that cannot be tested without DNA. CDR1 MDHEN and CDR2 SYDVKM come from the germline V gene. There are 14 residues in the CDR3.

The chain has TRBV7-9 and TRBJ1-1. CDR1 SEHNR and CDR2 FQNEAQ come from the germline V gene (reference sequence). The CDR3 runs 11 residues. The CDR3 here is CASSHDTEAFF. The variable domain in full, with the rest retrieved from reference TRBV7-9 and TRBJ1-1, is DTGVSQNPRHKITKRGQNVTFRCDPISEHNRLYWYRQTLGQGPEFLTYFQNEAQLEKSRLLSDRFSAERPKGSFSTLEIQRTEQGDSAMYLCASSHDTEAFFGQGTRLTVV.

V usage is TRBV6-6 and J usage is TRBJ2-1; TCRdb indicates TRBD1, and absent DNA this call remains unverified. The germline V gene has CDR1 MNHNY and CDR2 SVGAGI (reference sequence). This CDR3 is 18 amino acids long. The CDR3 reads CASSYPAPDRGASNEQFF.

The chain has TRBV7-2 and TRBJ2-7; the TCRdb call, TRBD2, lacks DNA for checking. Germline values: CDR1 SGHTA, CDR2 FQGNSA. This CDR3 contains 13 residues. The CDR3 protein is CASSLPGTNEQYF.

The chain couples TRBV7-9 to TRBJ2-7; the D call from TCRdb, TRBD1, cannot be confirmed without DNA. Germline values: CDR1 SEHNR, CDR2 FQNEAQ (reference sequence). The CDR3 totals 16 residues. CDR3 residues: CASSLGGGQSSYEQYF.

The chain links TRBV7-9 to TRBJ2-5. This CDR3 is built from 14 residues. Germline-derived CDR1 and CDR2 are SEHNR and FQNEAQ (reference sequence). This chain's CDR3 is CASRLAGVSETQYF.

V usage is TRBV5-1 and J usage is TRBJ2-3; TCRdb returns TRBD1, unconfirmable since there is no DNA. There are 15 residues in the CDR3. Looked up from germline, CDR1 is SGHRS and CDR2 is YFSETQ. CDR3 sequence: CASRLKDRVTDTQYF.

V usage is TRBV28 and J usage is TRBJ1-6. The CDR3 totals 15 residues. Germline V gene sequence: CDR1 MDHEN, CDR2 SYDVKM. The CDR3 sequence is CASSLGVEGWSPLHF.

The rearrangement joins TRBV13 to TRBJ2-7; TCRdb lists TRBD1, though no DNA is available to test this call. Germline CDR1 reads PRHDT; CDR2 reads FYEKMQ (reference sequence). The CDR3 sequence is 14 residues long. CDR3 in amino acids: CASSLGRGPYEQYF.

The V and J genes are TRBV7-2 and TRBJ2-3; TCRdb calls TRBD2, which cannot be checked without DNA. Per germline, CDR1 SGHTA and CDR2 FQGNSA. The CDR3 spans 18 residues. This CDR3 is CASSLVGLAGELTDTQYF.

The V and J genes are TRBV15 and TRBJ2-7; with no DNA, the TCRdb D assignment of TRBD2 cannot be verified. Germline CDR1 LNHNV, CDR2 YYDKDF (reference sequence). CDR3 length: 15 residues. CDR3 protein: CATSTSPSASYEQYF.

The chain recombines TRBV29-1 with TRBJ2-1; no DNA is available, so the TRBD1 call from TCRdb remains unchecked. Germline values: CDR1 SQVTM, CDR2 ANQGSEA. This CDR3 has 13 residues. The CDR3 reads CSVEVDRYNEQFF.

The chain links TRBV12-3 or TRBV12-4 to TRBJ2-3. The CDR3 contains 11 residues. CDR3 amino acids: CASSFRGTQYF.

The V and J genes are TRBV5-5 and TRBJ2-2; the TCRdb call, TRBD1, lacks DNA for checking. The CDR3 extends over 16 amino acids. Germline V gene sequence: CDR1 SGHKS, CDR2 YYEKEE (reference sequence). The CDR3 reads CASSLADREGTGELFF. Full variable domain (rest looked up from reference TRBV5-5 and TRBJ2-2): DAGVTQSPTHLIKTRGQQVTLRCSPISGHKSVSWYQQVLGQGPQFIFQYYEKEERGRGNFPDRFSARQFPNYSSELNVNALLLGDSALYLCASSLADREGTGELFFGEGSRLTVL.

V usage is TRBV7-9 and J usage is TRBJ2-3; TCRdb gives TRBD1 as the D gene, but with no DNA this cannot be confirmed. Germline loops: CDR1 SEHNR, CDR2 FQNEAQ (reference sequence). This CDR3 region has 18 residues. The CDR3 region is CASSPRDRGLSLTDTQYF.

The chain couples TRBV28 to TRBJ2-2. The CDR3 loop spans 14 amino acids. Looked up from germline, CDR1 is MDHEN and CDR2 is SYDVKM. CDR3 amino acids: CASSPFANTGELFF. Drawing the rest from reference TRBV28 and TRBJ2-2, the complete variable domain is DVKVTQSSRYLVKRTGEKVFLECVQDMDHENMFWYRQDPGLGLRLIYFSYDVKMKEKGDIPEGYSVSREKKERFSLILESASTNQTSMYLCASSPFANTGELFFGEGSRLTVL.

The rearrangement uses TRBV4-3 and TRBJ1-1; TCRdb indicates TRBD1, and absent DNA this call remains unverified. The CDR3 spans 16 residues. Germline lookup yields CDR1 LGHNA and CDR2 YSLEER. The CDR3: CASSHATRGVGTEAFF.

This chain uses TRBV12-3 or TRBV12-4 with TRBJ2-3. CDR3 length equals 12 residues. The CDR3 loop reads CASAAMGDTQYF.

CDR3 sequence: CASSPMESQNIQYF. V gene TRBV19 combines with J gene TRBJ2-4. This CDR3 region has 14 residues. The germline V gene encodes CDR1 LNHDA and CDR2 SQIVND (reference sequence).

CDR3 amino acids: CASSLATGLVSYEQYF. The chain is built from TRBV5-6 and TRBJ2-7; the TCRdb call, TRBD2, lacks DNA for checking. The germline V gene has CDR1 SGHDT and CDR2 YYEEEE. The length of the CDR3 is 16 residues.

This sequence joins TRBV21-1 and TRBJ2-1; TCRdb selects TRBD2, and the lack of DNA leaves this call unchecked. TRBV21-1 counts as a pseudogene. This CDR3 region has 14 residues. This chain's CDR3 is CASSNGGRASEQFF.

V gene TRBV6-1 combines with J gene TRBJ1-1; TCRdb indicates TRBD1, and absent DNA this call remains unverified. Germline CDR1 MNHNS, CDR2 SASEGT. The CDR3 is 14 amino acids. CDR3: CALRTGAINTEAFF.

The chain employs TRBV15 and TRBJ2-1; TCRdb picks TRBD1, but there is no DNA to check that call. This CDR3 has 16 residues. The germline V gene encodes CDR1 LNHNV and CDR2 YYDKDF (reference sequence). The CDR3 spells CATSIIDRGREDEQFF.

V usage is TRBV18 and J usage is TRBJ2-7. Per germline, CDR1 KGHSH and CDR2 LQKENI. This CDR3 contains 14 residues. The chain's CDR3 is CASSPRGGDYEQYF.

The chain joins TRBV6-6 to TRBJ2-7; the TCRdb D gene call, TRBD1, has no DNA to confirm it. The length of the CDR3 is 14 residues. The germline V gene has CDR1 MNHNY and CDR2 SVGAGI (reference sequence). CDR3 amino acids: CASSYSGDRYEQYF.